This entry concerns a single TCR beta chain. The entry originates in a study of blood T cell repertoires in COVID-19. Clones were sequenced by immunoSEQ multiplex PCR, and TCRdb holds only the in-frame ones, with some missing. This sample has around 180,000 clones, with approximately 81% found just once. This clonotype was obtained from a person aged 65-85 years with COVID-19, enrolled during active disease. Sequencing input: peripheral blood.

CDR3 nucleotide sequence: TGTGCCAGCAGTCACCCCACCCTCGGAGATACGCAGTATTTT. It specifies CASSHPTLGDTQYF. This chain uses TRBV6-6 with TRBJ2-3, with D hard to call. CDR1 MNHNY and CDR2 SVGAGI come from the germline V gene (reference sequence). The CDR3 has 14 amino acids. The V and J ends lost 5 bases and 5 bases respectively, with 14 bases between them.